This TCR beta chain was retrieved from a study of cytomegalovirus exposure and HLA in healthy donors. The PCR ran on 60 Vbeta and 13 Jbeta primers. The data were produced by immunoSEQ multiplex PCR, yet TCRdb's version contains in-frame clones alone and is incomplete. There are hundreds of thousands of clones in the sample; over 75% occur only once, and about 0.2% lies in the top ten. The CDR3 extends over 16 amino acids. Germline V lookup: CDR1 WSHSY, CDR2 SAAADI. Deletions cut 7 bases from V and 1 base from J, with 19 bases between. Study results and limitations: Presence/absence analyses assumed roughly uniform sequencing depth across donors.

On this clone itself: Antigen specificity is unknown.

The sequence was obtained from a girl aged 2 to 9 in good health and CMV-seronegative. The specimen sequenced was PBMCs. The chain links TRBV10-2 to TRBJ1-1; D gene uncertain. DNA for the CDR3: TGCGCCAGCACGCCCGGTCTTTTCGGTCAGAACACTGAAGCTTTCTTT. It translates to CASTPGLFGQNTEAFF.